A selection of T cell receptor beta chains follows, all from one sample in a study of blood T cell repertoires in COVID-19. Produced via immunoSEQ multiplex PCR; TCRdb's table is partial and in-frame only. The sample lists fewer than 120,000 clones, around 68% occurring once. What was sequenced was peripheral blood. These receptors were taken from a woman aged 55-70 years with acute or convalescent COVID-19. Both conserved end residues are part of each CDR3. A D gene is named only where the DNA matches it firmly. Rows may omit the clone size; those that give it use once, few, many or a size class.

clone_size j_call v_call d_call cdr3_nt cdr3_aa
. TRBJ2-1 TRBV9 TRBD1 TGTGCCAGCAGCCGGGACAGGGCGCCCAATGAGCAGTTCTTC CASSRDRAPNEQFF
. TRBJ2-5 TRBV5-4 . TGTGCCAGCAGCCGACAGAGGGAGACCCAGTACTTC CASSRQRETQYF
. TRBJ2-7 TRBV18 TRBD1 TGTGCCAGCTCACCCAACTGGGGACAGGGGCTCGAGCAGTACTTC CASSPNWGQGLEQYF
. TRBJ2-7 TRBV30 . TGTGCCTGGAGGTCTCGCCGGGACTCTTTGATTAAGCAGTACTTC CAWRSRRDSLIKQYF
once TRBJ1-5 TRBV2 . TGTGCCAGCCTGAGGGACACTAATAGCAATCAGCCCCAGCATTTT CASLRDTNSNQPQHF
. TRBJ2-2 TRBV7-2 . TGTGCCAGCAGCTACCAGGCGAGGGAGCTGTTTTTT CASSYQARELFF
few TRBJ1-2 TRBV2 . TGTGCCAGCAGTGAAGCGGGGGGCTATGGCTACACCTTC CASSEAGGYGYTF
. TRBJ1-4 TRBV10-1 TRBD1 TGCGCCAGCAGTGAGTCGGGGACAGGGGGCGATGAAAAACTGTTTTTT CASSESGTGGDEKLFF
once TRBJ2-1 TRBV9 TRBD1 TGTGCCAGCAGCCCCCCGCAGGGGGCCCTCTCCGAGCAGTTCTTC CASSPPQGALSEQFF
. TRBJ1-3 TRBV7-8 TRBD1 TGTGCCAGCAGCTTATCAGGACAGGGGTCAGGAAACACCATATATTTT CASSLSGQGSGNTIYF
. TRBJ2-5 TRBV2 TRBD1 TGTGCCAGCAGTGGGGACAGGGGGATAGAGACCCAGTACTTC CASSGDRGIETQYF
. TRBJ1-5 TRBV7-8 . TGTGCCAGCAGCAAGGACAGATTCAGGCCTAGCAATCAGCCCCAGCATTTT CASSKDRFRPSNQPQHF
. TRBJ1-3 TRBV9 . TGTGCCAGCAGCATACAAGACTCTGGAAACACCATATATTTT CASSIQDSGNTIYF
. TRBJ1-3 TRBV3-1/TRBV3-2 TRBD1 TGTGCCAGCAGCCCCTTTAACAGGGGCTCTGGAAACACCATATATTTT CASSPFNRGSGNTIYF
. TRBJ1-6 TRBV5-1 TRBD1 TGCGCCAGCAGCTCCACGGACAGGGCGATTAATTCACCCCTCCACTTT CASSSTDRAINSPLHF
. TRBJ2-1 TRBV5-4 TRBD2 TGTGCCAGCAGCCCACGGACTAGCGGGGGGGGCAATGAGCAGTTCTTC CASSPRTSGGGNEQFF
. TRBJ1-2 TRBV19 TRBD1 TGTGCCAGTAGTATAAGGGACAGCCACTATGGCTACACCTTC CASSIRDSHYGYTF
once TRBJ1-1 TRBV14 . TGTGCCAGCAGCCAAGGTAGGACACTTGAAGCTTTCTTT CASSQGRTLEAFF
. TRBJ2-1 TRBV7-8 TRBD1 TGTGCCAGCAGCTCCGGGACAGGGTCCTACAATGAGCAGTTCTTC CASSSGTGSYNEQFF
few TRBJ1-2 TRBV5-6 TRBD1 TGTGCCAGCAGCTTATCAGGGGGAATCTATGGCTACACCTTC CASSLSGGIYGYTF
. TRBJ2-1 TRBV5-1 TRBD2 TGCGCCAGCAGCTTGTCTCGGACTAGCGGGCTCCACCGCTCCTACAATGAGCAGTTCTTC CASSLSRTSGLHRSYNEQFF
. TRBJ2-5 TRBV5-1 TRBD2 TGCGCCAGCAGCTCCGGGACTAGCAAAGAGACCCAGTACTTC CASSSGTSKETQYF
. TRBJ1-6 TRBV25-1 TRBD1 TGTGCCAGCATAGGGGACAGGGTATATTCACCCCTCCACTTT CASIGDRVYSPLHF
. TRBJ1-5 TRBV5-5 . TGTGCCAGCAGCCGGGACACCACGGGGCCCCAGCATTTT CASSRDTTGPQHF
. TRBJ1-2 TRBV4-2 . TGTGCCAGCAGCCAGGGGGACGGACAGCCTCTCTATGGCTACACCTTC CASSQGDGQPLYGYTF
. TRBJ1-4 TRBV6-5 . TGTGCCAGCAGTTACTTCGTCGGGTCAACTAATGAAAAACTGTTTTTT CASSYFVGSTNEKLFF
. TRBJ1-3 TRBV6-5 . TGTGCCAGCAGCACAGGGTCGGGAAACACCATATATTTT CASSTGSGNTIYF
. TRBJ2-3 TRBV7-9 . TGTGCCAGCAGCTCCGGGGGAGGCACAGATACGCAGTATTTT CASSSGGGTDTQYF
. TRBJ2-5 TRBV28 TRBD2 TGTGCCAGCAGTTTCGGGGGGGGTGAGACCCAGTACTTC CASSFGGGETQYF
. TRBJ1-2 TRBV28 . TGTGCCAGCACCGGGGATAACTATGGCTACACCTTC CASTGDNYGYTF
. TRBJ1-5 TRBV5-1 TRBD1 TGCGCCAGCAGCCACGGACAGGGAAGCGATCAGCCCCAGCATTTT CASSHGQGSDQPQHF
. TRBJ1-1 TRBV19 TRBD1 TGTGCCAGTAGTCCCGATCAGGGGGCTCGGACTGAAGCTTTCTTT CASSPDQGARTEAFF
. TRBJ1-4 TRBV4-3 . TGCGCCAGCAGCCAACCCGACGACAGAGCTAATGAAAAACTGTTTTTT CASSQPDDRANEKLFF
. TRBJ2-2 TRBV5-4 . TGTGCCAGCAGCTTGGGGGGGGCGAACACCGGGGAGCTGTTTTTT CASSLGGANTGELFF
. TRBJ2-5 TRBV3-1/TRBV3-2 TRBD2 TGTGCCAGCAGCCAACTAGCGGGGGTCATGGAGACCCAGTACTTC CASSQLAGVMETQYF
. TRBJ2-5 TRBV5-5 . TGTGCCAGCAGCTGGATCTGGGCCGACGATGAAGAGACCCAGTACTTC CASSWIWADDEETQYF
. TRBJ1-5 TRBV5-1 . TGCGCCAGCAGCTTGGTCGCAGGGAGGGATCAGCCCCAGCATTTT CASSLVAGRDQPQHF
. TRBJ1-5 TRBV30 . TGTGCCTGGAGAACACAGGGTAATCAGCCCCAGCATTTT CAWRTQGNQPQHF
. TRBJ1-1 TRBV3-1/TRBV3-2 . TGTGCCAGCAGCCAAGTCGGGAGCTCTACTGAAGCTTTCTTT CASSQVGSSTEAFF
. TRBJ1-1 TRBV2 . TGTGCCAGCAATCAAAAGGGGGGAGGGACTGAAGCTTTCTTT CASNQKGGGTEAFF
. TRBJ2-7 TRBV19 TRBD1 TGTGCCAGTAGGAAAGCTCCGGGACAGGGGGCTTACGAGCAGTACTTC CASRKAPGQGAYEQYF
. TRBJ1-6 TRBV6-5 . TGTGCCAGCAGTCGGGGGGGCGAGTCACCCCTCCACTTT CASSRGGESPLHF
. TRBJ1-1 TRBV19 . TGTGCCAGTAGTATAGTAGTGAACACTGAAGCTTTCTTT CASSIVVNTEAFF
. TRBJ1-2 TRBV5-1 . TGCGCCAGCAGCCCACAGGGATTAGATGGCTACACCTTC CASSPQGLDGYTF
few TRBJ1-5 TRBV19 TRBD1 TGTGCCAGTAGTGTCGACAGGGCTAGCAATCAGCCCCAGCATTTT CASSVDRASNQPQHF
. TRBJ1-3 TRBV3-1/TRBV3-2 TRBD1 TGTGCCAGCAGCCAAGTCGGACAGGGTGGTGGAAACACCATATATTTT CASSQVGQGGGNTIYF
few TRBJ2-1 TRBV5-1 . TGCGCCAGCAGCCCGACGCTAGGGGGGGGGCGGAACGAGCAGTTCTTC CASSPTLGGGRNEQFF
. TRBJ2-7 TRBV6-5 . TGTGCCAGCAGTTACTCTCGGGGCGAGCAGTACTTC CASSYSRGEQYF
. TRBJ1-4 TRBV27 TRBD1 TGTGCCAGCAGTTTATACGGGACAGGGAATGAAAAACTGTTTTTT CASSLYGTGNEKLFF
few TRBJ1-2 TRBV5-1 TRBD1 TGCGCCAGCAGCCGCGACAGGGACAGAGATGGCTACACCTTC CASSRDRDRDGYTF
. TRBJ1-1 TRBV7-2 . TGTGCCAGCAGCTTACTCGCCCGAGGGGCTTTCTTT CASSLLARGAFF
. TRBJ1-5 TRBV28 TRBD1 TGTGCCAGCAGTCCGCGGACAGGGCAGAGCAATCAGCCCCAGCATTTT CASSPRTGQSNQPQHF
. TRBJ1-2 TRBV5-1 TRBD1 TGCGCCAGCAGCTTCGCGACAGGGAAAAATGGCTACACCTTC CASSFATGKNGYTF
. TRBJ1-5 TRBV28 . TGTGCCAGCAGACGGACTAGGGGTCAGCCCCAGCATTTT CASRRTRGQPQHF
. TRBJ2-1 TRBV5-4 TRBD2 TGTGCCAGCAGCCCAGGGAGCGGGGGGGTCTACAATGAGCAGTTCTTC CASSPGSGGVYNEQFF
. TRBJ1-3 TRBV7-2 . TGTGCCAGCAGCTTAGACACCTTGATTGGAAACACCATATATTTT CASSLDTLIGNTIYF
many TRBJ2-5 TRBV6-1 TRBD1 TGTGCCAGCAGTGAAAGCCAGGGACAGGGGGTATCAGAGACCCAGTACTTC CASSESQGQGVSETQYF
few TRBJ1-2 TRBV5-1 . TGCGCCAGCAGAACCGGACAGAGCGGATATGGCTACACCTTC CASRTGQSGYGYTF
few TRBJ2-7 TRBV5-1 . TGCGCCAGCAGCTTGTCGCTAGTAGGCCCTAGCTCCTACGAGCAGTACTTC CASSLSLVGPSSYEQYF
. TRBJ2-3 TRBV7-2 TRBD2 TGTGCCAGCAGCCCGCTGACTAGCGGATACACAGATACGCAGTATTTT CASSPLTSGYTDTQYF